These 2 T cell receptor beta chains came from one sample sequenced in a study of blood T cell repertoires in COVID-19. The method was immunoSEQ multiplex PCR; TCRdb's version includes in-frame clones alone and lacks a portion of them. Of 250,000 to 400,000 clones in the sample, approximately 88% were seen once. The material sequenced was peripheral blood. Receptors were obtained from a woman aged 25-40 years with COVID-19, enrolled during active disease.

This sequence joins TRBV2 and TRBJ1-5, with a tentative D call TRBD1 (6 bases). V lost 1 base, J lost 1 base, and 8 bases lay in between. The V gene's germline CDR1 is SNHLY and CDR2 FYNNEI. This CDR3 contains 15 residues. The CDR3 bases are TGTGCCAGCAGTGAAGGACAGGTCAGCAATCAGCCCCAGCATTTT. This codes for CASSEGQVSNQPQHF.

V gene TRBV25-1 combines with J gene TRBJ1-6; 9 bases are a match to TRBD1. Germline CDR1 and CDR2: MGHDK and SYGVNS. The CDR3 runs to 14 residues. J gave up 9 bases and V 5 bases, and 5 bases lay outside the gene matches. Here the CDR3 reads CASSKTGGGSPLHF. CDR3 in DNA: TGTGCCAGCAGTAAGACAGGGGGAGGTTCACCCCTCCACTTT.